This TCR beta chain comes out of a study of T cells after yellow fever vaccination. Study-level points and caveats: The secondary response was weaker, and its peak arrived faster, on day 5 versus 15.

Germline CDR1 and CDR2: LGHDT and YNNKEL (reference sequence). The CDR3 spans 20 residues. Unmatched junction bases numbered 18, after V lost 0 bases and J lost 5 bases. A process of 5'RACE template switching, which added a universal primer site and UMIs, was used to make TCR cDNA. TCRdb re-called the 5' RACE reads with MiXCR, one entry per CDR3 protein. The sample includes under 250,000 distinct CDR3 sequences, approximately 3.2% of them seen just once. About this clonotype: The antigen is not known.

The V and J genes are TRBV3-1 and TRBJ2-1; 8 bases are shared with TRBD2. Material: CD4+ T cells sorted from PBMCs, obtained 10 days after the yellow fever booster vaccination. The receptor's source is a young man who received the YFV17D yellow fever vaccine. The CDR3 region has the DNA TGTGCCAGCAGCCAAGATGCAAGCGGGGGAGAATTCGCCCTAAACAATGAGCAGTTCTTC. The encoded protein is CASSQDASGGEFALNNEQFF.